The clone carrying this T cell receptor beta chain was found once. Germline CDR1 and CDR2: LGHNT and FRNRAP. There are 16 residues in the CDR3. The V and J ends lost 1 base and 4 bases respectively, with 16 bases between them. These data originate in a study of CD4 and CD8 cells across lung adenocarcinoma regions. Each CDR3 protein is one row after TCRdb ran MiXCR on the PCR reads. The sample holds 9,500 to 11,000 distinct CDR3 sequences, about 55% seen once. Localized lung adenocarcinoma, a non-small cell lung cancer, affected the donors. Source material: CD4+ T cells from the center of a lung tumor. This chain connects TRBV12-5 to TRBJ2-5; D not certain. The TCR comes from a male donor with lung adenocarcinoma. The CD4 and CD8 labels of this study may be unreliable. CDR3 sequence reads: CASGLGLSGPGETQYF. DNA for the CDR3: TGTGCTAGTGGTTTGGGGTTATCGGGTCCGGGAGAGACCCAGTACTTC.